The clone carrying this T cell receptor (beta chain) was recorded a few times. Its antigen is still unknown. The CDR3 has 14 amino acids. CDR1 SGHTA and CDR2 FQGNSA come from the germline V gene. Trimming pared 1 base from V and 4 bases from J, leaving 8 bases between. There were only healthy Caucasians among the donors. After template switching added a universal primer site, the resulting cDNA carried unique molecular identifiers. Each CDR3 protein is one row after TCRdb ran MiXCR on the 5' RACE reads. Among hundreds of thousands of distinct CDR3 sequences, 6% to 6.5% were seen once, and the ten largest hold roughly 2%. This entry comes from a study of identical twins. Whole-study findings and limits: Modeled out-of-frame TCR alpha sharing in monozygotic twins fell below observed levels.

Sequencing used naive T cells sorted from blood. The rearrangement links TRBV7-2 to TRBJ2-1; TRBD2 is a possible D gene (5 bases). This receptor was obtained from a man between 18 and 35 years old in good health. CDR3 DNA: TGTGCCAGCAGCTTAGAGCGGATGTACAATGAGCAGTTCTTC. This sequence encodes CASSLERMYNEQFF. Combining the CDR3 with reference TRBV7-2 and TRBJ2-1 gives the whole variable domain GAGVSQSPSNKVTEKGKDVELRCDPISGHTALYWYRQSLGQGLEFLIYFQGNSAPDKSGLPSDRFSAERTGGSVSTLTIQRTQQEDSAVYLCASSLERMYNEQFFGPGTRLTVL.